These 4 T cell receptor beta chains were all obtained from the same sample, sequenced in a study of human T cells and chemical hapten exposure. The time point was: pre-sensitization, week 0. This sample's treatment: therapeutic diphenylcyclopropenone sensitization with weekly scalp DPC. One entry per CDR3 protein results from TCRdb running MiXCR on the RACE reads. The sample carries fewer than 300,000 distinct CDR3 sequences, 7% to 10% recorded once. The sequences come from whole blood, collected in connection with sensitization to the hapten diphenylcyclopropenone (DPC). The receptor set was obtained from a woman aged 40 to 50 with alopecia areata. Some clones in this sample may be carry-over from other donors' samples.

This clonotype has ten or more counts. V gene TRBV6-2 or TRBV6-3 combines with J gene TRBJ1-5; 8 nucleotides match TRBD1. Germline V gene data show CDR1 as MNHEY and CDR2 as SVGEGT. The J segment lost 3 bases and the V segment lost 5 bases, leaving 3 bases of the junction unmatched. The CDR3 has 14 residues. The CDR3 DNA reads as TGTGCCAGCAGTCGGACAGGGCACAATCAGCCCCAGCATTTT. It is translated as CASSRTGHNQPQHF.

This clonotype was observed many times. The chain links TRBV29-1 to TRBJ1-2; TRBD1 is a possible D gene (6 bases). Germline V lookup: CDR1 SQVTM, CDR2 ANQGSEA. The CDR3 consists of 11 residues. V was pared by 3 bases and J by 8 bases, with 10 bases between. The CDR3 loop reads CSVDRGRGYTF. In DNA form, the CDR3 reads TGCAGCGTTGACAGGGGCCGCGGCTACACCTTC.

CDR3 region: CASSPSVGLGGELFF. Written as DNA, the CDR3 is TGTGCCAGCAGCCCATCGGTCGGGCTAGGCGGGGAGCTGTTTTTT. The J gene is TRBJ2-2, the V gene TRBV7-2; D gene uncertain. Trimming took 5 bases from V and 7 from J, leaving 17 bases between them. This CDR3 region has 15 residues. Germline CDR1 and CDR2: SGHTA and FQGNSA.

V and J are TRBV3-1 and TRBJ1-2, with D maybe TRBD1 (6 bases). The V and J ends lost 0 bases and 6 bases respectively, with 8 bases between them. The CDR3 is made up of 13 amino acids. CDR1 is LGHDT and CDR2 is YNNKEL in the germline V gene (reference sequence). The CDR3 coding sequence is TGTGCCAGCAGCCAAGACAGGGGTCATGGCTACACCTTC. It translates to CASSQDRGHGYTF.